These T cell receptor beta chains were read from a single sample in a study of blood T cell repertoires in COVID-19. Assay: immunoSEQ multiplex PCR; the TCRdb copy retains only in-frame clones and omits some. The table records about 230,000 clones, approximately 83% of them present only once. Sequenced sample: peripheral blood. The receptors stem from a man aged 50 to 60 with active or convalescent COVID-19. The conserved cysteine and the conserved F or W are not part of the CDR3 here. Clone size is not always given. Where it is, it says once, few, many or a class for expanded clones.

v_gene,abundance,j_gene,CDR3aa
TRBV7-3,NA,TRBJ1-4,ASSSTVATNEKLF
TRBV3-1/TRBV3-2,NA,TRBJ1-5,ASSLSKGQPQH
TRBV19,once,TRBJ1-2,ASSIDRENGYT
TRBV30,NA,TRBJ2-5,AFEAGRGETQY
TRBV10-3,once,TRBJ2-3,AISRLAGITDTQY
TRBV25-1,NA,TRBJ2-3,ASSPLSGPVTDTQY
TRBV5-1,NA,TRBJ2-7,ASSLRGSGGPSYEQY
TRBV9,NA,TRBJ2-2,ASSAGTGDTGELF
TRBV2,NA,TRBJ2-7,ASSRETVEQY
TRBV11-2,NA,TRBJ1-1,ASSLDLGARPEAF
TRBV27,NA,TRBJ2-3,ASSGGRSTDTQY
TRBV7-2,few,TRBJ1-1,ASSLRLGEYTEAF
TRBV28,NA,TRBJ1-2,ASSLSGNGYT
TRBV18,NA,TRBJ2-5,ASSLIQGETQY
TRBV9,NA,TRBJ2-1,ASSVAGGLYNEQF
TRBV2,NA,TRBJ1-1,ASSEGGGLYTEAF
TRBV7-9,NA,TRBJ1-5,ASSHDREQPQH
TRBV15,NA,TRBJ1-5,ATSREVVGGLPQH
TRBV7-3,NA,TRBJ1-2,ASSLYPLTGEKDGYT
TRBV28,once,TRBJ2-2,ASSSPRGQVAGELF
TRBV28,NA,TRBJ2-3,ASSLTLPGQGPDTQY
TRBV7-8,NA,TRBJ2-1,ASSPGHSSYNEQF
TRBV7-8,NA,TRBJ2-1,ASSLDRAGDNEQF
TRBV7-9,NA,TRBJ1-5,ASTPGAGVPQH
TRBV3-1/TRBV3-2,NA,TRBJ2-1,ASSTPGHTNEQF
TRBV7-8,NA,TRBJ2-4,ASSSSRGMRAKNIQY
TRBV4-2,NA,TRBJ2-2,ASSQSGLAGAANTGELF
TRBV7-3,NA,TRBJ2-1,ASSLIRAANEQF
TRBV2,NA,TRBJ2-2,ASSSSGTANTGELF
TRBV6-5,NA,TRBJ1-1,ASNTGNTEAF
TRBV3-1/TRBV3-2,NA,TRBJ1-6,ASSQRGQTNPPLH
TRBV19,NA,TRBJ1-5,ASGSGGAGNQPQH
TRBV7-2,few,TRBJ2-1,ASSFDRGPRNEQF
TRBV27,NA,TRBJ2-7,ASSLPGQGRNEQY
TRBV3-1/TRBV3-2,NA,TRBJ1-6,ASSDNNSPLH
TRBV7-9,NA,TRBJ1-4,ASSSSWASNEKLF
TRBV9,NA,TRBJ2-1,ASSVGPPRGRENEQF
TRBV14,NA,TRBJ2-1,ASSQYVHEQF
TRBV4-2,NA,TRBJ1-2,ASSQDPRAGVYGYT
TRBV2,NA,TRBJ2-1,ASSPQSGGFSSYNEQF
TRBV5-6,NA,TRBJ2-3,ATSRGGRTDTQY